One and the same sample provided the 22 T cell receptor beta chains below, sequenced in a study of OX40 agonist ivuxolimab in advanced cancers. Generated by immunoSEQ multiplex PCR, the TCRdb table keeps only in-frame clones and is missing some. This table holds roughly 80,000 clones, roughly 91% found once. The material was CD4+ or CD8+ T cells sorted from blood, obtained in a trial of the OX40 agonist ivuxolimab. These receptors originate from an adult with an advanced solid tumor such as melanoma, head and neck, liver or kidney cancer.

This clone was recorded only once. This chain links TRBV7-6 with TRBJ1-1; D is uncertain. The CDR3 contains 14 residues. CDR1 SGHVS and CDR2 FNYEAQ come from the germline V gene. V shed 4 bases and J shed 1 base, with 10 bases lying between them. CDR3 sequence (DNA): TGTGCCAGCAGCTCCTCCGGCGCGAACACTGAAGCTTTCTTT. Translation gives CASSSSGANTEAFF.

For the CDR3, the DNA is TGTGCCAGCAGCTTAGGCATCGGGACTGGGGCCAACGTCCTGACTTTC. It yields the protein CASSLGIGTGANVLTF. This chain connects TRBV13 to TRBJ2-6, with D maybe TRBD2 (5 bases). The CDR3 runs 16 residues. Between the trimmed V and J ends, which lost 0 bases and 2 bases, there was a span of 8 bases. Germline V gene lookup returns CDR1 PRHDT and CDR2 FYEKMQ (reference sequence).

The chain is built from TRBV5-1 and TRBJ1-1, with D tentatively TRBD1 (6 bases). Trimming removed 6 bases from V and 1 base from J, with 25 bases in between. The CDR3 has 18 residues. The germline gives CDR1 SGHRS, CDR2 YFSETQ. CDR3 sequence reads: CASTFHYIPGAENTEAFF. The CDR3 bases are TGCGCCAGCACCTTCCACTACATTCCAGGGGCCGAGAACACTGAAGCTTTCTTT.

The chain couples TRBV25-1 to TRBJ1-5; D is undetermined. V was pared by 2 bases and J by 7 bases, with 6 bases between. In germline, CDR1 is MGHDK, CDR2 SYGVNS. The CDR3 runs to 12 residues. DNA of the CDR3: TGTGCCAGCAGTGAACGAGCCCAGCCCCAGCATTTT. Its protein is CASSERAQPQHF.

The chain combines TRBV5-4 with TRBJ2-7; the D gene is possibly TRBD1 (5 bases). The CDR3 length is 14 residues. V lost 7 bases and J 4 bases, leaving 18 bases between the germline ends. The germline gives CDR1 SGHNT, CDR2 YYREEE (reference sequence). Here the CDR3 reads CASSPAGSEYEQYF. The CDR3, as DNA: TGTGCCAGCTCTCCGGCAGGGTCGGAATACGAGCAGTACTTC.

The sample holds one count of this clone. CDR3 DNA: TGCGCCAGCAGCCAAGGTCTGGGGGGAAACAATGAGCAGTTCTTC. This translates into CASSQGLGGNNEQFF. This rearrangement joins TRBV4-3 to TRBJ2-1; weak D call: TRBD2 (6 bases). Per the germline V gene, CDR1 is LGHNA and CDR2 is YSLEER. The V and J ends lost 1 base and 5 bases respectively, with 12 bases between them. The CDR3 totals 15 residues.

The chain couples TRBV5-1 to TRBJ1-2, with a tentative D call TRBD1 (5 bases). Trimming removed 0 bases at V and 2 bases at J, with 20 bases between. Germline-derived CDR1 and CDR2 are SGHRS and YFSETQ. The length of the CDR3 is 18 residues. The CDR3 protein is CASSLEPGLAGMNYGYTF. The CDR3, as DNA: TGCGCCAGCAGCTTGGAACCGGGACTAGCGGGAATGAACTATGGCTACACCTTC.

The genes are TRBV2 and TRBJ1-1; TRBD1 aligns across 9 bases. The CDR3 has 15 amino acids. V shed 9 bases, J shed 0 bases, and the junction held 8 bases outside the gene matches. From germline, CDR1 is SNHLY and CDR2 FYNNEI. CDR3 in DNA: TGTGCCAGTCATCCGGGACAGGGAATGAACACTGAAGCTTTCTTT. Translated: CASHPGQGMNTEAFF.

V gene TRBV4-3 combines with J gene TRBJ2-1; TRBD1 might be the D (6 bases). V was cut by 1 base and J by 9 bases, with 16 bases left in between. Germline assignment: CDR1 LGHNA and CDR2 YSLEER. The CDR3 covers 15 residues. CDR3 amino acids: CASSQGAYRESEQFF. CDR3 DNA sequence: TGCGCCAGCAGCCAAGGCGCGTACAGGGAGAGTGAGCAGTTCTTC.

V is TRBV9 and J is TRBJ2-4, with 7 nucleotides matching TRBD1. This CDR3 comprises 14 residues. The V and J ends lost 0 bases and 6 bases, in that order; junction bases with no gene match: 3. Germline V gives CDR1 SGDLS, CDR2 YYNGEE. Here the CDR3 reads CASSVGGGRNIQYF. CDR3 nucleotides: TGTGCCAGCAGCGTAGGAGGGGGCAGAAACATTCAGTACTTC.

The chain recombines TRBV4-3 with TRBJ1-1, with D maybe TRBD1 (5 bases). This CDR3 is 14 amino acids long. Trimming took off 4 bases at V and 6 bases at J, with 15 bases between the two ends. The germline gives CDR1 LGHNA, CDR2 YSLEER. In nucleotides, the CDR3 is TGCGCCAGCAGCCTCCAGAGCTTAGGGGCTGAAGCTTTCTTT. Amino acid sequence: CASSLQSLGAEAFF.

The V gene is TRBV27, the J gene TRBJ1-1; no clear D gene. The CDR3 sequence is 13 residues long. Germline V gives CDR1 MNHEY, CDR2 SMNVEV (reference sequence). The V gene lost 6 bases and the J gene lost 7 bases, with 15 bases spanning the gap. The DNA of the CDR3 is TGTGCCAGCAGCCCGTCCCTGGCGGGTGAAGCTTTCTTT. Residues: CASSPSLAGEAFF.

The gene calls are TRBV11-2 and TRBJ2-7, with a weak D call TRBD2 (6 bases). Germline CDR1 reads SGHAT; CDR2 reads FQNNGV. The CDR3 length is 14 residues. V was pared by 7 bases and J by 6 bases, with 19 bases between. CDR3 residues: CASKPWRANSEQYF. CDR3 DNA: TGTGCCAGCAAGCCTTGGAGGGCTAATAGCGAGCAGTACTTC.

The CDR3 DNA sequence: TGTGCCAGCCAGGAAATGACAGGCAGCACTGAAGCTTTCTTT. This sequence encodes CASQEMTGSTEAFF. The chain joins TRBV5-4 to TRBJ1-1; perhaps TRBD1 as D (6 bases). CDR3 size: 14 residues. The germline V gene encodes CDR1 SGHNT and CDR2 YYREEE (reference sequence). V lost 7 bases and J 4 bases, leaving 17 bases between the germline ends. Together with reference TRBV5-4 and TRBJ1-1, the CDR3 gives the full variable domain: ETGVTQSPTHLIKTRGQQVTLRCSSQSGHNTVSWYQQALGQGPQFIFQYYREEENGRGNFPPRFSGLQFPNYSSELNVNALELDDSALYLCASQEMTGSTEAFFGQGTRLTVV.

The rearrangement links TRBV7-2 to TRBJ2-7; a possible D gene is TRBD2 (6 bases). Between the trimmed V and J ends, which lost 0 bases and 0 bases, there was a span of 12 bases. Per the germline V gene, CDR1 is SGHTA and CDR2 is FQGNSA. The CDR3 runs to 16 residues. CDR3 amino acids: CASSLAMGGDSYEQYF. Here the CDR3 DNA reads TGTGCCAGCAGCTTAGCGATGGGCGGGGACTCCTACGAGCAGTACTTC.

This chain uses TRBV4-3 with TRBJ1-2, with 8 bases that match TRBD1. J was trimmed by 6 bases and V by 1 base; bases with no gene match: 10. This CDR3 comprises 16 residues. Per germline, CDR1 LGHNA and CDR2 YSLEER. The CDR3 reads CASSQAFRGQGDGYTF. The CDR3 region has the DNA TGCGCCAGCAGCCAAGCGTTCAGGGGGCAGGGGGATGGCTACACCTTC.

This clone has only one observation. This rearrangement joins TRBV4-3 to TRBJ2-7, with D possibly matching TRBD1 (5 bases). CDR3 length: 14 residues. Germline-derived CDR1 and CDR2 are LGHNA and YSLEER. Trimming stripped 2 bases from V and 6 bases from J, with 14 bases between. The CDR3 spells CASSQRNAGPEQYF. CDR3 nucleotide sequence: TGCGCCAGCAGCCAACGAAACGCAGGGCCCGAGCAGTACTTC.

The chain has TRBV4-1 and TRBJ2-1; possibly TRBD1 for D (6 bases). Germline V lookup: CDR1 MGHRA, CDR2 YSYEKL. The CDR3 runs to 13 residues. V lost 0 bases, J lost 7 bases, and 7 bases lay in between. The CDR3 region is CASSQEGTNEQFF. Here the CDR3 DNA reads TGCGCCAGCAGCCAAGAGGGGACAAATGAGCAGTTCTTC.

The chain uses TRBV5-6 and TRBJ1-5; D unresolved. V lost 0 bases to trimming and J lost 2 bases, with 3 bases between them. Germline V gene data show CDR1 as SGHDT and CDR2 as YYEEEE. The CDR3 is 13 residues long. The CDR3 sequence: CASSLAGNQPQHF. The CDR3 DNA sequence: TGTGCCAGCAGCTTGGCCGGCAATCAGCCCCAGCATTTT. The full variable domain, in which reference TRBV5-6 and TRBJ1-5 provide the parts outside the CDR3, is DAGVTQSPTHLIKTRGQQVTLRCSPKSGHDTVSWYQQALGQGPQFIFQYYEEEERQRGNFPDRFSGHQFPNYSSELNVNALLLGDSALYLCASSLAGNQPQHFGDGTRLSIL.

This chain connects TRBV19 to TRBJ2-7, with D possibly being TRBD1 or TRBD2 (5 bases each). Trimming removed 3 bases from V and 7 bases from J, with 13 bases in between. CDR1 is LNHDA, CDR2 SQIVND, per germline (reference sequence). The CDR3 runs 13 residues. The CDR3: CASSIGGRQEQYF. The CDR3 coding sequence is TGTGCCAGTAGTATTGGGGGTCGTCAGGAGCAGTACTTC.

The chain combines TRBV7-2 with TRBJ2-5, with D perhaps given as TRBD1 or TRBD2 (5 bases each). The CDR3 spans 12 residues. V lost 1 base and J 13 bases, leaving 13 bases between the germline ends. The germline V gene encodes CDR1 SGHTA and CDR2 FQGNSA. The CDR3 DNA follows: TGTGCCAGCAGCTTAGGGACCCGGGGCCCGTACTTC. Translation: CASSLGTRGPYF.

V is TRBV5-4 and J is TRBJ2-7, with TRBD2 as a possible D gene (5 bases). Germline V CDR1 and CDR2: SGHNT, YYREEE (reference sequence). This CDR3 is built from 15 residues. Trimming shortened V by 0 bases and J by 6 bases, and 16 bases separated the two germline ends. The CDR3 coding sequence is TGTGCCAGCAGCTTGGTGCTGGGAGTCGACGGCGAGCAGTACTTC. Translating gives CASSLVLGVDGEQYF.